A single sample is the source of the 7 T cell receptor beta chains below, sequenced in a study of OX40 agonist ivuxolimab in advanced cancers. Repertoires were generated with immunoSEQ multiplex PCR, while TCRdb's copy carries only in-frame clones and drops some. The profile shows some 40,000 clones, around 93% of them singletons. Sequencing used CD4+ or CD8+ T cells sorted from blood, obtained in a trial of the OX40 agonist ivuxolimab. The receptors were sampled from an adult with an advanced solid tumor such as melanoma, head and neck, liver or kidney cancer.

This clone was recorded a few times. A junction end diverges from the germline sequence, so it may reflect a read error. The CDR3 nucleotides read TGTGCCAGCAGCCAAGACAATCAGCCCCAGCATTTT. It specifies CASSQDNQPQHF. The chain is built from TRBV4-1 and TRBJ1-5; D remains ambiguous. Germline CDR1 reads MGHRA; CDR2 reads YSYEKL. CDR3 length equals 12 residues.

The chain is built from TRBV29-1 and TRBJ2-6; maybe TRBD1 (6 bases). The CDR3 sequence is 15 residues long. The germline V and J ends were trimmed by 6 bases and 0 bases, with 12 bases remaining between them. Germline lookup yields CDR1 SQVTM and CDR2 ANQGSEA. The CDR3 bases are TGCAGCGTCCCAGAAGGGGGCTCTGGGGCCAACGTCCTGACTTTC. Translated: CSVPEGGSGANVLTF.

The chain uses TRBV28 and TRBJ2-1; 8 positions match TRBD2. The CDR3 extends over 15 amino acids. The trim removed 6 bases at V and 3 bases at J, leaving 7 bases unmatched. Looked up from germline, CDR1 is MDHEN and CDR2 is SYDVKM. CDR3 in amino acids: CASRSGLGFYNEQFF. For the CDR3, the DNA is TGTGCCAGCAGGTCGGGACTAGGCTTCTACAATGAGCAGTTCTTC.

This chain uses TRBV9 with TRBJ2-1; the D gene is possibly TRBD2 (5 bases). The CDR3 contains 12 residues. Trimming removed 7 bases at V and 5 bases at J, with 10 bases between. The germline CDR1 and CDR2 sequences are SGDLS and YYNGEE. This chain's CDR3 is CASGRKNNEQFF. In DNA, the CDR3 is TGTGCCAGCGGGAGAAAGAACAATGAGCAGTTCTTC.

This chain joins TRBV28 and TRBJ2-7, with 7 bases fitting TRBD1. This CDR3 comprises 14 residues. J lost 0 bases, V lost 3 bases, and 2 bases had no gene match. Germline assignment: CDR1 MDHEN and CDR2 SYDVKM. The CDR3 nucleotides read TGTGCCAGCAGTTTGGGGACAGACTCCTACGAGCAGTACTTC. Translated: CASSLGTDSYEQYF.

This sequence joins TRBV5-1 and TRBJ2-1; 7 bases align to TRBD1. The CDR3 has 13 residues. Unmatched junction bases numbered 5, after V lost 10 bases and J lost 1 base. The germline gives CDR1 SGHRS, CDR2 YFSETQ. In nucleotides, the CDR3 is TGCGCCTGCCGGGACAGTTCCTACAATGAGCAGTTCTTC. It specifies CACRDSSYNEQFF.

This chain uses TRBV19 with TRBJ2-5; 9 bases align to TRBD2. The CDR3 is 16 residues long. Germline loops: CDR1 LNHDA, CDR2 SQIVND (reference sequence). Trimming cost V 3 bases and J 1 base; bases outside gene matches: 6. CDR3 region: CASSIWTSDFQETQYF. The CDR3 DNA sequence: TGTGCCAGTAGTATCTGGACTAGCGATTTCCAAGAGACCCAGTACTTC.